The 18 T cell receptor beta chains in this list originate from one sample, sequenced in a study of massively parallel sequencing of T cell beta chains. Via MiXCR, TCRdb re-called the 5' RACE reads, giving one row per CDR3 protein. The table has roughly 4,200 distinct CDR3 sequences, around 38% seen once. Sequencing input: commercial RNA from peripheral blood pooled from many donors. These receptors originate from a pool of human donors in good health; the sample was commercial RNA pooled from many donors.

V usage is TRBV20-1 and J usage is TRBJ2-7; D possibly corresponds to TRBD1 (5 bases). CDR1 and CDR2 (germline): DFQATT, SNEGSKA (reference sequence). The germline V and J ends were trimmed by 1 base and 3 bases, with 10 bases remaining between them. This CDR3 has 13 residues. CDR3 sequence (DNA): TGCAGTGCTAGAGCCCAGGGCCTCTACGAGCAGTACTTC. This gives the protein CSARAQGLYEQYF.

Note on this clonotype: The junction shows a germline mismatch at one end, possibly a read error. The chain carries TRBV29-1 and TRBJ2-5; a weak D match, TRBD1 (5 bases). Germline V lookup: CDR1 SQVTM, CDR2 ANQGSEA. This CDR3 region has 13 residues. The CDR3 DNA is TGCAGCGTCGAAGGGGTATTTAAAGAGACCCAGTACTTC. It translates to CSVEGVFKETQYF.

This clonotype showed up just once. The DNA for the CDR3 is TGTGCCAGCAGCGTAGCTGGTGGTCAGAACTATGAGCAGTTCTTC. Translated: CASSVAGGQNYEQFF. V gene TRBV9 combines with J gene TRBJ2-1, with D unresolved. Germline V gene data show CDR1 as SGDLS and CDR2 as YYNGEE. Deletions cut 0 bases from V and 8 bases from J, with 15 bases between. The CDR3 runs to 15 residues.

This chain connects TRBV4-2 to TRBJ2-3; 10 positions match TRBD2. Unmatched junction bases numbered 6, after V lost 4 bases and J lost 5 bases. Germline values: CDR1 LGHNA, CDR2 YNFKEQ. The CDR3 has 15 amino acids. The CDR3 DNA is TGTGCCAGCAGCCCGAGACTAGCGGGTCTAGATACGCAGTATTTT. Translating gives CASSPRLAGLDTQYF.

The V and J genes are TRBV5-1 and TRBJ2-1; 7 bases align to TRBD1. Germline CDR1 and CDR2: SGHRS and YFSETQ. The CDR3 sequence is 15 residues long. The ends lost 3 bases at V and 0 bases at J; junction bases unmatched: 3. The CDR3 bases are TGCGCCAGCAGCTCGACAGGGACCTCCTACAATGAGCAGTTCTTC. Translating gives CASSSTGTSYNEQFF. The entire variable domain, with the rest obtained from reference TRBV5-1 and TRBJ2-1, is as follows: KAGVTQTPRYLIKTRGQQVTLSCSPISGHRSVSWYQQTPGQGLQFLFEYFSETQRNKGNFPGRFSGRQFSNSRSEMNVSTLELGDSALYLCASSSTGTSYNEQFFGPGTRLTVL.

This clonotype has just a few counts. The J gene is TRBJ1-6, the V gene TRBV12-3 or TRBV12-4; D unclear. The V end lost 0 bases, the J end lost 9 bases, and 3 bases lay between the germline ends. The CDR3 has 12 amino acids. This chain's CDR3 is CASSLAGSPLHF. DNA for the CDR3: TGTGCCAGCAGTTTAGCGGGTTCACCCCTCCACTTT.

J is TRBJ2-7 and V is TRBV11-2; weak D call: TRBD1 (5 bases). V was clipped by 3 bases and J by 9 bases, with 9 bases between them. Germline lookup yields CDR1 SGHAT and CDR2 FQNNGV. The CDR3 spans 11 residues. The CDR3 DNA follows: TGTGCCAGCAGCTTGGGGCCGGGGCAGTACTTC. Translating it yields CASSLGPGQYF.

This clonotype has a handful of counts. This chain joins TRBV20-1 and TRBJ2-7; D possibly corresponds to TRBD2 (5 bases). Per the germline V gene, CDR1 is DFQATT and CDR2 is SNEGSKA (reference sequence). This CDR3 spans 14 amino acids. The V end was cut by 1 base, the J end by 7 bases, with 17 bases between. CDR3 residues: CSARGPGYFLEQYF. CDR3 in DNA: TGCAGTGCTAGAGGACCGGGATATTTTTTGGAGCAGTACTTC.

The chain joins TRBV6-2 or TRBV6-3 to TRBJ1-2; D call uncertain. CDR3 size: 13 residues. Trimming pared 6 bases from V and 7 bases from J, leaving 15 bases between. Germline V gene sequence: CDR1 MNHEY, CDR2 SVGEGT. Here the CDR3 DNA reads TGTGCCAGCAGCCCCGACCTGGCCCTTGGCTACACCTTC. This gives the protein CASSPDLALGYTF.

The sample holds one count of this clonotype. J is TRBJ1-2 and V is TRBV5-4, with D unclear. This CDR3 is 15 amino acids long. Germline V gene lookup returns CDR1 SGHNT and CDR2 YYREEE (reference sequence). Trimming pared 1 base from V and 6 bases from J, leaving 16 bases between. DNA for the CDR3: TGTGCCAGCAGCTTGAGTATGCTCCAAATCCATGGCTACACCTTC. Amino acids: CASSLSMLQIHGYTF.

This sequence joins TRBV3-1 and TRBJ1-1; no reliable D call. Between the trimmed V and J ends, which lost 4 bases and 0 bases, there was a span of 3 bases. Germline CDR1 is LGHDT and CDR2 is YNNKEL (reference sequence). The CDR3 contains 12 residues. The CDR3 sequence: CASSRLNTEAFF. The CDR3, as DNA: TGTGCCAGCAGCCGATTGAACACTGAAGCTTTCTTT.

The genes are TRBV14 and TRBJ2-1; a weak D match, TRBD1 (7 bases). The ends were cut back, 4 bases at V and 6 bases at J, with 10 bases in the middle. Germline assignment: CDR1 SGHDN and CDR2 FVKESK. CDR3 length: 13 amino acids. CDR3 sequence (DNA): TGTGCCAGCAGCCCCCAGGGGGGCAATGAGCAGTTCTTC. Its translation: CASSPQGGNEQFF.

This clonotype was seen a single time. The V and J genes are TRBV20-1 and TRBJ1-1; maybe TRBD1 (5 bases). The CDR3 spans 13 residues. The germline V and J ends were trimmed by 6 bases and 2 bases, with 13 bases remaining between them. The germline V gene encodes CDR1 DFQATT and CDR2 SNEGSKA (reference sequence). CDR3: CSARDSTNTEAFF. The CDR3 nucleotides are TGCAGTGCCCGAGACAGTACCAACACTGAAGCTTTCTTT.

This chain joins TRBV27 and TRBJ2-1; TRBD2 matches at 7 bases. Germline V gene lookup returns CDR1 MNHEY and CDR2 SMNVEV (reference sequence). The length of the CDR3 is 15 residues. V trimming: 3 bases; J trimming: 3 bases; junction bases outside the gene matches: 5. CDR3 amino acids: CASSFSGEGYNEQFF. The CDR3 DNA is TGTGCCAGCAGTTTTTCGGGGGAGGGCTACAATGAGCAGTTCTTC.

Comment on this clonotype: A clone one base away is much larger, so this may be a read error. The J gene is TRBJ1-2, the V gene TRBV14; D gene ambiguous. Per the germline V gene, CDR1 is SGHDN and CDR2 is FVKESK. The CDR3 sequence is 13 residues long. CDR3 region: CASSPGGGYGYAF. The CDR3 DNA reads TGTGCCAGCAGCCCGGGAGGCGGCTATGGCTACGCCTTC.

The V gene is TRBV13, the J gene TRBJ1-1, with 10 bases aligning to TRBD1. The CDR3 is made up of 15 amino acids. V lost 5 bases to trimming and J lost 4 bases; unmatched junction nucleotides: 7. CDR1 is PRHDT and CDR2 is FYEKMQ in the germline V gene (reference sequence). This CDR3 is CASSLDRGHLTEAFF. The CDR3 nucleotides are TGTGCCAGCAGCCTAGACAGGGGGCATCTCACTGAAGCTTTCTTT. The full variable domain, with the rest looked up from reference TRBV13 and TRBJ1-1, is AAGVIQSPRHLIKEKRETATLKCYPIPRHDTVYWYQQGPGQDPQFLISFYEKMQSDKGSIPDRFSAQQFSDYHSELNMSSLELGDSALYFCASSLDRGHLTEAFFGQGTRLTVV.

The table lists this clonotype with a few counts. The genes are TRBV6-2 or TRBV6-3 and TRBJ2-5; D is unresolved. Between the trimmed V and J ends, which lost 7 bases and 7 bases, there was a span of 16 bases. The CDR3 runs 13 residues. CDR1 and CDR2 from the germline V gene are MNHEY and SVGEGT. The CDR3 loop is CASMSPPFTTQYF. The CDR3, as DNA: TGTGCCAGCATGAGTCCCCCCTTCACGACCCAGTACTTC.

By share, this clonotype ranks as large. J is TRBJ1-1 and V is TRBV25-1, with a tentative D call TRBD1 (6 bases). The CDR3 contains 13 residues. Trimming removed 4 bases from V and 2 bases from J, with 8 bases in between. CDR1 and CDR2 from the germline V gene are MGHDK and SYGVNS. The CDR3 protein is CASSVTGNTEAFF. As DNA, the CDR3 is TGTGCCAGCAGTGTGACAGGAAACACTGAAGCTTTCTTT. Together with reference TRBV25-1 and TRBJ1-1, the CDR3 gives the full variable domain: EADIYQTPRYLVIGTGKKITLECSQTMGHDKMYWYQQDPGMELHLIHYSYGVNSTEKGDLSSESTVSRIRTEHFPLTLESARPSHTSQYLCASSVTGNTEAFFGQGTRLTVV.